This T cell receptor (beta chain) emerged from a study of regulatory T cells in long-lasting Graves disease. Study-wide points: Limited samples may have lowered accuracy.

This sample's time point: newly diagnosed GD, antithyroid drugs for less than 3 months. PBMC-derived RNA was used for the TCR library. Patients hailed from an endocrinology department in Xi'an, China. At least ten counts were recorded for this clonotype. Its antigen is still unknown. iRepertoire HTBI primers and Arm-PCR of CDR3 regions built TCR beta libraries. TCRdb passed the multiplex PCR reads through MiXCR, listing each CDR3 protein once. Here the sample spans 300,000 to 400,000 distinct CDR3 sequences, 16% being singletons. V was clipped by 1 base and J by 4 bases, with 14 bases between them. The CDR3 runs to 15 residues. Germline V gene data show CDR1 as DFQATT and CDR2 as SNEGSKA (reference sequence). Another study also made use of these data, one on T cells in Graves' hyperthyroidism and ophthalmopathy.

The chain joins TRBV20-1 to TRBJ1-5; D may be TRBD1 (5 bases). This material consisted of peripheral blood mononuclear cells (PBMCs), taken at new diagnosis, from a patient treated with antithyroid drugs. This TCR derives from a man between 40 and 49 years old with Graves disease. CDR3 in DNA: TGCAGTGCTAGAGGTCGTAACAGGCCTAATCAGCCCCAGCATTTT. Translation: CSARGRNRPNQPQHF.